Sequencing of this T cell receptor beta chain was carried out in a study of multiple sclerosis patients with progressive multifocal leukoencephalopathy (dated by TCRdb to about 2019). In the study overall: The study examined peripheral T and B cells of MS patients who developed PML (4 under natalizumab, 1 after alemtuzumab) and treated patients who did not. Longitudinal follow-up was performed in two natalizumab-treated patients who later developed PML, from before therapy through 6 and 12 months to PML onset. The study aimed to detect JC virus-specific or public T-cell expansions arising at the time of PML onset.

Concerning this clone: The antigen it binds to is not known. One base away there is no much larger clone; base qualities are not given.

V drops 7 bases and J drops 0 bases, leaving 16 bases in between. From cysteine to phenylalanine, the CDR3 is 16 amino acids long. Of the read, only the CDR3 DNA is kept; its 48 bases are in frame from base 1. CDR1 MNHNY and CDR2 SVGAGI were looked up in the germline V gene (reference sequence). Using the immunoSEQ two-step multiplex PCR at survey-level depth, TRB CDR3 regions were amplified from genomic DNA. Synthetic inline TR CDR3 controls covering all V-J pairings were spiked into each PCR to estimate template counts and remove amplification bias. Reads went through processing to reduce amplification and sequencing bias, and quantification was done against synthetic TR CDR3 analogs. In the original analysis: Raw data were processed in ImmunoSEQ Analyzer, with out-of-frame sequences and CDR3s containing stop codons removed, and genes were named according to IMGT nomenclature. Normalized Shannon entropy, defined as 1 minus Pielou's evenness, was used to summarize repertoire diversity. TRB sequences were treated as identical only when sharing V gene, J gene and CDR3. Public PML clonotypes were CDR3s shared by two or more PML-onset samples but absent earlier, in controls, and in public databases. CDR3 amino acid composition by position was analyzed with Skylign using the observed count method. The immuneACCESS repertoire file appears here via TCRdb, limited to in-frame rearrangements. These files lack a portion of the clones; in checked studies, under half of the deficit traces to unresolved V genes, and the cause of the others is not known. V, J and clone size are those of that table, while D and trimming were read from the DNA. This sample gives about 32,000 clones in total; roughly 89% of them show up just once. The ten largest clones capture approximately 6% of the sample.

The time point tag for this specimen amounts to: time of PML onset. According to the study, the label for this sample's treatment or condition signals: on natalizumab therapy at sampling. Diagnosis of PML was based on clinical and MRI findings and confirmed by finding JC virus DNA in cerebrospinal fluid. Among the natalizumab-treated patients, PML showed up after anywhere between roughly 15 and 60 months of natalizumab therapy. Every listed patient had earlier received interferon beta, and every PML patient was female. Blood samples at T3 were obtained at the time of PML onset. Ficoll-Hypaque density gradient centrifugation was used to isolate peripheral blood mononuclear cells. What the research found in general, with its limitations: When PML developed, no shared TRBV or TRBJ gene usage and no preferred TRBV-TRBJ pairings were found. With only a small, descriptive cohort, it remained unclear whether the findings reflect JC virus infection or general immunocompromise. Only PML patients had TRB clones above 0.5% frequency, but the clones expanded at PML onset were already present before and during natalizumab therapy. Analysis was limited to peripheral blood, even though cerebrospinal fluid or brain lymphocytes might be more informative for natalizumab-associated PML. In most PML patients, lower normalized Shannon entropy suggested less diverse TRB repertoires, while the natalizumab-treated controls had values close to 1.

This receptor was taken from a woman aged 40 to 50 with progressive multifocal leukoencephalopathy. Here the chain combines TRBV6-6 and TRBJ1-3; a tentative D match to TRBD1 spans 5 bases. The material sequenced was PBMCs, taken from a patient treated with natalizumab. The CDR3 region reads CASISFGHSSGNTIYF. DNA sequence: TGTGCCAGCATTTCTTTCGGACACAGCTCTGGAAACACCATATATTTT.